What follows describes a single T cell receptor beta chain. Method: immunoSEQ multiplex PCR; TCRdb's copy keeps in-frame clones and lacks some. The top ten hold about 0.37% of the sample, which has around 100,000 clones, around 96% seen once. This record comes from a study of technical replicates of blood from a handful of donors. V was clipped by 5 bases and J by 3 bases; unmatched bases: 8. CDR1 SEHNR and CDR2 FQNEAQ come from the germline V gene (reference sequence). This CDR3 is built from 15 residues. The J gene is TRBJ1-2, the V gene TRBV7-9, with TRBD1 matching over 8 bases. Specimen: T cells isolated from PBMCs. The TCR comes from a human donor in good health. This CDR3 is CASSDNGQGDYGYTF. The DNA for the CDR3 is TGTGCCAGCAGCGATAACGGACAGGGAGACTATGGCTACACCTTC.